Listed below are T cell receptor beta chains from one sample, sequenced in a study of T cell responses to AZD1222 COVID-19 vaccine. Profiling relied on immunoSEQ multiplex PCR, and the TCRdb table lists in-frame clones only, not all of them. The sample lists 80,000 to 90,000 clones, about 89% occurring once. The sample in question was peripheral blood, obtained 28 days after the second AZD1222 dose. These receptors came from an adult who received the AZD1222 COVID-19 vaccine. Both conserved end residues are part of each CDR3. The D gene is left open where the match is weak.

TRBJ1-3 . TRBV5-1 TGCGCCAGCACCCCCGGAGGGGGAAACACCATATATTTT CASTPGGGNTIYF
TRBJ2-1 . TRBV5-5 TGTGCCAGCAGCTTGCAAGCGGTCTACAATGAGCAGTTCTTC CASSLQAVYNEQFF
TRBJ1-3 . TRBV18 TGTGCCAGCTCAGGAGGGGCTGGAAACACCATATATTTT CASSGGAGNTIYF
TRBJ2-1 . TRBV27 TGTGCCATCCAACCCCCGGGACAAATGGTCCATGAGCAGTTCTTC CAIQPPGQMVHEQFF
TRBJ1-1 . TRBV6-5 TGTGCCAGCAGTTACTCGGGGGCCGGGAACACTGAAGCTTTCTTT CASSYSGAGNTEAFF
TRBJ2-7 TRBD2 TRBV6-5 TGTGCCAGCAGCTCCGGGACTAGCGGACGATACGAGCAGTACTTC CASSSGTSGRYEQYF
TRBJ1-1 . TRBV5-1 TGCGCCAGCAGCCAGGGACTGTCAGGGACTGAAGCTTTCTTT CASSQGLSGTEAFF
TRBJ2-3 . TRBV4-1 TGCGCCAGCAGCCTGACGGATTTCGGCACAGATACGCAGTATTTT CASSLTDFGTDTQYF
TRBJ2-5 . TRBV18 TGTGCCAGCTCACCGGGCCTAGGCGAGACCCAGTACTTC CASSPGLGETQYF
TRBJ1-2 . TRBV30 TGTGCCTGGAGTGGAACCTATAACGGCTACACCTTC CAWSGTYNGYTF
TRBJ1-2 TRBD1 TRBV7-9 TGTGCCAGCAGCTTAAGGGGGACAGGGGATGGCTACACCTTC CASSLRGTGDGYTF
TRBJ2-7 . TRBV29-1 TGCAGCGTTGGGGGGGACGGTCGGGAGCAGTACTTC CSVGGDGREQYF
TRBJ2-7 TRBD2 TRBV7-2 TGTGCCAGCAGCTTATCGGGGGGGGTCTACGAGCAGTACTTC CASSLSGGVYEQYF
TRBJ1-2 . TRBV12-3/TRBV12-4 TGTGCCAGCAGCCTAGGTAGGGGCTACACCTTC CASSLGRGYTF
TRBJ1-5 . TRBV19 TGTGCCAGCCTTGTTAGCGAAGGGGATCAGCCCCAGCATTTT CASLVSEGDQPQHF
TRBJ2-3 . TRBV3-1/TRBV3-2 TGTGCCAGCAGCCAAGATTCAAGGGGTACGCAGTATTTT CASSQDSRGTQYF